These 26 T cell receptor beta chains originate from one sample sequenced in a study of cytomegalovirus exposure and HLA in healthy donors. With 60 Vbeta and 13 Jbeta primers, the PCR was carried out. Assay used: immunoSEQ multiplex PCR; TCRdb lists only in-frame clones, some missing. This table holds 210,000 or so clones, roughly four fifths found once. The sample consisted of PBMCs. These receptors came from a woman aged 40 to 55 in good health and CMV-seronegative.

This chain connects TRBV5-6 to TRBJ2-2, with 11 bases matching TRBD1. The CDR3 is made up of 15 amino acids. V shed 3 bases, J shed 7 bases, and the junction held 5 bases outside the gene matches. Germline assignment: CDR1 SGHDT and CDR2 YYEEEE. The CDR3 loop reads CASSWGQGVYGELFF. The CDR3, as DNA: TGTGCCAGCAGCTGGGGACAGGGGGTTTACGGGGAGCTGTTTTTT.

The V call is TRBV19, the J call TRBJ2-1; the match to TRBD1 covers 8 bases. V trimming: 4 bases; J trimming: 2 bases; junction bases outside the gene matches: 13. The V gene's germline CDR1 is LNHDA and CDR2 SQIVND (reference sequence). The CDR3 is made up of 18 amino acids. CDR3 coding DNA: TGTGCCAGTAGTACGCCACCCCAGGGGGCTCGAACCTACAATGAGCAGTTCTTC. Protein sequence: CASSTPPQGARTYNEQFF.

The V and J genes are TRBV27 and TRBJ2-7, with D perhaps matching TRBD1 (6 bases). Trimming shortened V by 0 bases and J by 4 bases, and 7 bases separated the two germline ends. The CDR3 is 13 residues long. Germline CDR1 and CDR2: MNHEY and SMNVEV (reference sequence). CDR3 in DNA: TGTGCCAGCAGTTTATCGGGGGCATACGAGCAGTACTTC. As protein: CASSLSGAYEQYF.

The rearrangement links TRBV4-1 to TRBJ1-5, with D hard to call. The CDR3 consists of 15 residues. The ends were cut back, 0 bases at V and 2 bases at J, with 8 bases in the middle. From germline, CDR1 is MGHRA and CDR2 YSYEKL. The CDR3 loop is CASSQDSVRNQPQHF. DNA for the CDR3: TGCGCCAGCAGCCAAGACTCCGTTCGCAATCAGCCCCAGCATTTT.

This chain joins TRBV6-1 and TRBJ1-4, with D maybe TRBD1 (6 bases). Germline CDR1 and CDR2: MNHNS and SASEGT. The CDR3 contains 14 residues. Trimming took 7 bases from V and 5 from J, leaving 14 bases between them. DNA for the CDR3: TGTGCCAGCACCCACCATGACAGGAATGAAAAACTGTTTTTT. This gives the protein CASTHHDRNEKLFF.

This clone has just one count. V gene TRBV4-1 combines with J gene TRBJ2-1, with D perhaps TRBD2 (5 bases). Trimming shortened V by 4 bases and J by 6 bases, and 13 bases separated the two germline ends. This CDR3 has 14 amino acids. Germline V gene data show CDR1 as MGHRA and CDR2 as YSYEKL. CDR3 amino acids: CASSPLLGSNEQFF. The CDR3 DNA reads as TGCGCCAGCAGCCCCCTACTAGGGTCCAATGAGCAGTTCTTC.

This clone appeared a few times. The gene calls are TRBV6-6 and TRBJ1-1; D gene unclear. V dropped 4 bases and J dropped 3 bases, with 12 bases sitting between them. The CDR3 has 14 residues. Germline V lookup: CDR1 MNHNY, CDR2 SVGAGI (reference sequence). The CDR3 reads CASSLMNADTEAFF. CDR3 DNA sequence: TGTGCCAGCAGTTTAATGAACGCGGACACTGAAGCTTTCTTT.

The chain recombines TRBV30 with TRBJ1-3, with D unclear. Trimming stripped 1 base from V and 0 bases from J, with 19 bases between. This CDR3 is 18 amino acids long. Germline CDR1 GTSNPN, CDR2 SVGIG (reference sequence). In DNA, the CDR3 is TGTGCCTGGAGTGGTCAAGGGCCGGGGAGAAACTCTGGAAACACCATATATTTT. Protein product: CAWSGQGPGRNSGNTIYF.

The chain combines TRBV9 with TRBJ1-6; 7 nucleotides match TRBD1. This CDR3 is built from 16 residues. Germline V CDR1 and CDR2: SGDLS, YYNGEE. Germline trimming cut 0 bases from V and 5 bases from J; bases unmatched to any gene: 5. The CDR3 protein is CASSVAGGGNNSPLHF. The CDR3 DNA reads TGTGCCAGCAGCGTAGCGGGAGGGGGCAATAATTCACCCCTCCACTTT.

V and J are TRBV9 and TRBJ1-6; 7 bases are shared with TRBD1. The CDR3 is made up of 15 amino acids. The junction had 9 bases not matched to a gene; V was cut back by 4 bases and J by 8 bases. Germline loops: CDR1 SGDLS, CDR2 YYNGEE. The CDR3 sequence is CASSSRQGRDSPLHF. In DNA, the CDR3 is TGTGCCAGCAGCTCCCGACAGGGTAGGGATTCACCCCTCCACTTT.

This clone was counted only a few times. The chain is built from TRBV5-1 and TRBJ2-3, with D possibly TRBD1 on 5 matching bases. The CDR3 extends over 14 amino acids. V was shortened by 0 bases and J by 4 bases, with 9 bases between the two germline ends. From germline, CDR1 is SGHRS and CDR2 YFSETQ. DNA of the CDR3: TGCGCCAGCAGCTTGGCGGTAGGGGCAGATACGCAGTATTTT. Protein product: CASSLAVGADTQYF.

This clone was seen a handful of times. V is TRBV7-9 and J is TRBJ1-1; possible D gene TRBD1, 5 bases. CDR3 length: 14 amino acids. CDR1 and CDR2 from the germline V gene are SEHNR and FQNEAQ (reference sequence). V lost 1 base, J lost 8 bases, and 14 bases lay in between. The CDR3 protein is CASSLVGPAVEAFF. CDR3 nucleotides: TGTGCCAGCAGCTTAGTGGGGCCGGCGGTGGAAGCTTTCTTT. Drawing the rest from reference TRBV7-9 and TRBJ1-1, the complete variable domain is DTGVSQNPRHKITKRGQNVTFRCDPISEHNRLYWYRQTLGQGPEFLTYFQNEAQLEKSRLLSDRFSAERPKGSFSTLEIQRTEQGDSAMYLCASSLVGPAVEAFFGQGTRLTVV.

CDR3: CSVDRGPTGVTYEQYF. As DNA, the CDR3 is TGCAGCGTTGATAGGGGGCCGACAGGCGTCACCTACGAGCAGTACTTC. The genes are TRBV29-1 and TRBJ2-5; 7 nucleotides match TRBD1. The DNA matches TRBJ2-7 better at its end, which makes the J call doubtful. This CDR3 comprises 16 residues. Germline V CDR1 and CDR2: SQVTM, ANQGSEA.

CDR3 amino acids: CASSRAIRGQSEKLFF. In DNA form, the CDR3 reads TGTGCCAGCAGCCGCGCAATAAGGGGGCAAAGTGAAAAACTGTTTTTT. The chain combines TRBV5-5 with TRBJ1-4, with 7 bases lining up with TRBD1. CDR1 is SGHKS and CDR2 is YYEKEE in the germline V gene (reference sequence). The V and J ends lost 4 bases and 7 bases, in that order; junction bases with no gene match: 13. The CDR3 extends over 16 amino acids. The full variable domain, completed using reference TRBV5-5 and TRBJ1-4, is DAGVTQSPTHLIKTRGQQVTLRCSPISGHKSVSWYQQVLGQGPQFIFQYYEKEERGRGNFPDRFSARQFPNYSSELNVNALLLGDSALYLCASSRAIRGQSEKLFFGSGTQLSVL.

This chain links TRBV5-4 with TRBJ2-1; TRBD1 is a possible D gene (5 bases). Germline V lookup: CDR1 SGHNT, CDR2 YYREEE (reference sequence). The CDR3 covers 15 residues. Trimming removed 0 bases at V and 2 bases at J, with 9 bases between. The CDR3 DNA sequence: TGTGCCAGCAGCTTGGAAGGGGTGGCCTACAATGAGCAGTTCTTC. It is translated as CASSLEGVAYNEQFF.

This chain links TRBV14 with TRBJ1-1; a weak D match, TRBD1 (6 bases). With 2 bases removed from V and 1 base from J, the gap between germline ends came to 14 bases. The CDR3 covers 16 residues. Germline V lookup: CDR1 SGHDN, CDR2 FVKESK. The CDR3 nucleotides are TGTGCCAGCAGCCAATGGATGACAGGCCAGAACACTGAAGCTTTCTTT. Translated, it gives CASSQWMTGQNTEAFF.

The V and J genes are TRBV28 and TRBJ1-1; unclear D gene. Trimming pared 3 bases from V and 4 bases from J, leaving 12 bases between. The CDR3 is made up of 14 amino acids. Germline V CDR1 and CDR2: MDHEN, SYDVKM. The CDR3 loop reads CASSLVQVTTEAFF. The CDR3 bases are TGTGCCAGCAGTTTGGTCCAGGTTACCACTGAAGCTTTCTTT.

The chain couples TRBV5-1 to TRBJ1-1; no clear D. CDR1 is SGHRS and CDR2 is YFSETQ in the germline V gene. This CDR3 is 13 amino acids long. V lost 1 base to trimming and J lost 3 bases, with 7 bases between them. The CDR3 nucleotides read TGCGCCAGCAGCTTGAGGCGGCACACTGAAGCTTTCTTT. This translates into CASSLRRHTEAFF.

This chain joins TRBV2 and TRBJ2-1; no clear D gene. This CDR3 contains 13 residues. V lost 7 bases to trimming and J lost 6 bases, with 13 bases between them. Germline V lookup: CDR1 SNHLY, CDR2 FYNNEI. CDR3 sequence (DNA): TGTGCCAGCACCAAAGACAAGAGCAATGAGCAGTTCTTC. This sequence encodes CASTKDKSNEQFF. Based on the CDR3 plus reference TRBV2 and TRBJ2-1, the full variable domain is EPEVTQTPSHQVTQMGQEVILRCVPISNHLYFYWYRQILGQKVEFLVSFYNNEISEKSEIFDDQFSVERPDGSNFTLKIRSTKLEDSAMYFCASTKDKSNEQFFGPGTRLTVL.

The chain employs TRBV18 and TRBJ1-5; 8 positions match TRBD1. Germline V gene sequence: CDR1 KGHSH, CDR2 LQKENI. V gave up 4 bases and J gave up 4 bases; unmatched junction bases: 6. The CDR3 totals 15 residues. For the CDR3, the DNA is TGTGCCAGCTCACGTGGGACAGGTGGAAATCAGCCCCAGCATTTT. It is translated as CASSRGTGGNQPQHF.

The chain is built from TRBV7-2 and TRBJ1-5; TRBD1 matches at 7 bases. The CDR3 totals 17 residues. V lost 3 bases and J lost 0; bases outside the gene matches: 8. Germline loops: CDR1 SGHTA, CDR2 FQGNSA. CDR3 sequence: CASSLGTALYSNQPQHF. For the CDR3, the DNA is TGTGCCAGCAGCTTGGGGACAGCCCTTTATAGCAATCAGCCCCAGCATTTT.

This sequence joins TRBV2 and TRBJ2-3; maybe TRBD1 (5 bases). Germline-derived CDR1 and CDR2 are SNHLY and FYNNEI. V was trimmed by 8 bases and J by 0 bases, leaving 6 bases between them. The CDR3 extends over 12 amino acids. The CDR3 is CASHRSTDTQYF. The DNA for the CDR3 is TGTGCCAGCCACAGGAGCACAGATACGCAGTATTTT.

This sequence joins TRBV2 and TRBJ1-2; TRBD1 matches 7 bases. CDR1 and CDR2 (germline): SNHLY, FYNNEI. V lost 6 bases and J lost 8; bases outside the gene matches: 9. The CDR3 sequence is 13 residues long. Here the CDR3 reads CASRDDRVRGYTF. The CDR3 DNA follows: TGTGCCAGCAGGGATGACAGGGTGAGAGGCTACACCTTC.

This clone has only one observation. This rearrangement joins TRBV5-1 to TRBJ2-5; 8 positions match TRBD2. The germline V gene encodes CDR1 SGHRS and CDR2 YFSETQ. J lost 0 bases, V lost 1 base, and 11 bases had no gene match. CDR3 size: 18 residues. The CDR3 DNA reads TGCGCCAGCAGCTTGACGGGTCGGGGGGGAGCGAACCAAGAGACCCAGTACTTC. It codes for CASSLTGRGGANQETQYF.

The rearrangement links TRBV7-9 to TRBJ1-2; TRBD1 matches at 8 bases. Per germline, CDR1 SEHNR and CDR2 FQNEAQ (reference sequence). This CDR3 spans 14 amino acids. V gave up 0 bases and J gave up 7 bases; unmatched junction bases: 4. The CDR3 here is CASSLAGTGGGYTF. For the CDR3, the DNA is TGTGCCAGCAGCTTAGCCGGAACAGGGGGTGGCTACACCTTC.

The V and J genes are TRBV27 and TRBJ1-5; 11 positions match TRBD1. Losses at the gene ends were 5 bases for V and 5 bases for J; bases not matched to a gene: 2. CDR3 size: 14 residues. Germline-derived CDR1 and CDR2 are MNHEY and SMNVEV (reference sequence). The CDR3 loop is CASSGQGAHQPQHF. The DNA for the CDR3 is TGTGCCAGCAGTGGACAGGGGGCACATCAGCCCCAGCATTTT.